Reported below is one T cell receptor (beta chain). The PCR used 60 Vbeta and 13 Jbeta primers. Produced via immunoSEQ multiplex PCR; TCRdb's table is partial and in-frame only. The sample consists of about 160,000 clones, roughly 80% of them appearing once. The data were taken from a study of cytomegalovirus exposure and HLA in healthy donors. Per germline, CDR1 MNHEY and CDR2 SMNVEV (reference sequence). The V end was cut by 9 bases, the J end by 0 bases, with 9 bases between. This CDR3 is built from 13 residues. The chain carries TRBV27 and TRBJ2-1; unclear D gene. Sequencing was carried out using PBMCs. This TCR was sampled from a girl aged 10 to 17 in good health and CMV-seropositive. CDR3 in amino acids: CASFPSSYNEQFF. CDR3 DNA: TGTGCCAGTTTTCCGAGCTCCTACAATGAGCAGTTCTTC.